Listed below are T cell receptor beta chains from one sample, sequenced in a study of human T cells and chemical hapten exposure. Each CDR3 protein is one row after TCRdb ran MiXCR on the RACE reads. Counted here are about 300,000 distinct CDR3 sequences, approximately 5% occurring once; the ten biggest clones make up around 8%. Specimen: whole blood, collected in connection with sensitization to the hapten diphenylcyclopropenone (DPC). These receptors all come from a woman aged 18-29 years with alopecia areata. Some clones in this sample may be carry-over from other donors' samples. Both conserved end residues are part of each CDR3. A D gene is named only where the DNA matches it firmly. A row's size may be missing; if present it is once, few, many or a size class.

size	J	V	D	CDR3	DNA
few	TRBJ2-1	TRBV4-2	NA	CASSRQYGAGISSYNEQFF	TGTGCCAGCAGCCGGCAATATGGTGCGGGGATTAGCTCCTACAATGAGCAGTTCTTC
few	TRBJ2-7	TRBV6-5	TRBD1	CASSSRVPGQGDQYEQYF	TGTGCCAGCAGTTCACGGGTCCCCGGACAGGGGGATCAATACGAGCAGTACTTC
few	TRBJ2-1	TRBV7-2	NA	CASSLDGEQFF	TGTGCCAGCAGCTTAGACGGTGAGCAGTTCTTC
few	TRBJ2-1	TRBV11-2	TRBD1	CASNLRTGNLLNEQFF	TGTGCCAGCAACCTGCGGACAGGGAATCTTTTAAATGAGCAGTTCTTC
NA	TRBJ1-5	TRBV28	NA	CASSQGSAGLNQPQHF	TGTGCCAGCAGTCAGGGATCGGCAGGTCTCAATCAGCCCCAGCATTTT
NA	TRBJ2-1	TRBV7-2	NA	CASSPMQGTYNEQFF	TGTGCCAGCAGCCCTATGCAGGGGACCTACAATGAGCAGTTCTTC
NA	TRBJ2-2	TRBV11-2	NA	CASSLEGGAGELFF	TGTGCCAGCAGCTTAGAGGGGGGCGCCGGGGAGCTGTTTTTT
few	TRBJ2-2	TRBV7-3	NA	CASSLGDTGTGELFF	TGTGCCAGCAGCTTGGGGGATACGGGCACCGGGGAGCTGTTTTTT
few	TRBJ1-1	TRBV18	NA	CASSPSVENTEAFF	TGTGCCAGCTCACCATCCGTTGAGAACACTGAAGCTTTCTTT
many	TRBJ2-6	TRBV7-8	NA	CASSFQGLDLSGANVLTF	TGTGCCAGCAGCTTTCAAGGTCTAGATCTTTCTGGGGCCAACGTCCTGACTTTC
many	TRBJ1-5	TRBV7-2	NA	CASSFGPHQPQHF	TGTGCCAGCAGCTTCGGACCTCATCAGCCCCAGCATTTT
few	TRBJ2-7	TRBV3-1	NA	CASSQGPPPLKQYF	TGTGCCAGCAGCCAAGGACCCCCTCCGTTAAAGCAGTACTTC
many	TRBJ1-1	TRBV4-3	NA	CASSQDLRGGYTEAFF	TGCGCCAGCAGCCAAGATCTCAGGGGCGGATACACTGAAGCTTTCTTT
many	TRBJ2-7	TRBV7-8	NA	CASSLDRRSYEQYF	TGTGCCAGCAGCTTAGATCGGAGATCCTACGAGCAGTACTTC
many	TRBJ1-5	TRBV6-2/TRBV6-3	NA	CASGSGRNQPQHF	TGTGCCAGCGGGTCAGGCCGCAATCAGCCCCAGCATTTT
few	TRBJ2-5	TRBV11-2	NA	CASSLDRPSYLRLIQETQYF	TGTGCCAGCAGCTTAGATCGCCCCTCATATCTTCGGTTAATCCAAGAGACCCAGTACTTC
few	TRBJ1-2	TRBV3-1	NA	CASSPSVPNYGYTF	TGTGCCAGCAGCCCATCGGTCCCTAACTATGGCTACACCTTC
NA	TRBJ1-5	TRBV18	NA	CASSQDSLYPQHF	TGTGCCAGCTCACAAGACAGTCTCTACCCCCAGCATTTT
many	TRBJ1-5	TRBV3-1	NA	CASSHRVGQPQHF	TGTGCCAGCAGCCACAGGGTTGGTCAGCCCCAGCATTTT
NA	TRBJ1-5	TRBV6-5	TRBD1	CASSPQGTHNQPQHF	TGTGCCAGCAGCCCACAGGGGACTCACAATCAGCCCCAGCATTTT
few	TRBJ2-7	TRBV25-1	TRBD1	CASSESDRVDEQYF	TGTGCCAGCAGTGAATCGGACAGGGTAGACGAGCAGTACTTC
few	TRBJ2-7	TRBV3-1	TRBD2	CASSHRLAGAYEQYF	TGTGCCAGCAGCCACAGACTAGCGGGGGCCTACGAGCAGTACTTC
many	TRBJ1-5	TRBV6-2/TRBV6-3	NA	CASSYSGLGNQPQHF	TGTGCCAGCAGTTACTCCGGTTTAGGGAATCAGCCCCAGCATTTT
NA	TRBJ2-2	TRBV7-3	NA	CASSLTGPTNTGELFF	TGTGCCAGCAGCTTAACAGGGCCCACGAACACCGGGGAGCTGTTTTTT
NA	TRBJ1-2	TRBV24-1	TRBD1	CATSDSLVTGTNYGYTF	TGTGCCACCAGTGATTCCCTGGTGACAGGGACTAACTATGGCTACACCTTC
many	TRBJ2-7	TRBV7-3	NA	CASSLTLVGGKYF	TGTGCCAGCAGCTTAACCCTCGTGGGGGGAAAGTACTTC
NA	TRBJ1-5	TRBV7-2	NA	CASSSPTVPLGQPQHF	TGTGCCAGCAGCTCCCCGACGGTTCCTCTCGGTCAGCCCCAGCATTTT
few	TRBJ1-4	TRBV12-3/TRBV12-4	NA	CASSLGHQLFF	TGTGCCAGCAGTTTAGGACATCAACTGTTTTTT
few	TRBJ1-5	TRBV29-1	TRBD1	CSVLGQGGQPQHF	TGCAGCGTTCTGGGACAGGGGGGTCAGCCCCAGCATTTT
NA	TRBJ2-5	TRBV6-2/TRBV6-3	NA	CASSQSAILGGVGETQYF	TGTGCCAGCAGCCAATCGGCCATACTAGGAGGGGTTGGGGAGACCCAGTACTTC
NA	TRBJ2-6	TRBV20-1	NA	CSVPTGFWDGGSGANVLTF	TGCAGTGTTCCCACGGGGTTCTGGGACGGAGGCTCTGGGGCCAACGTCCTGACTTTC
NA	TRBJ2-7	TRBV18	NA	CASSSTTLTAAHYEQYF	TGTGCCAGCTCATCAACTACTCTGACAGCGGCCCACTACGAGCAGTACTTC
few	TRBJ1-1	TRBV12-3/TRBV12-4	TRBD1	CASSRGTGGTEAFF	TGTGCCAGCAGTAGAGGGACAGGGGGCACTGAAGCTTTCTTT
many	TRBJ1-2	TRBV6-5	NA	CASGLPPGGRGYTF	TGTGCCAGCGGACTCCCCCCCGGGGGACGCGGCTACACCTTC
NA	TRBJ1-4	TRBV12-3/TRBV12-4	NA	CASSLVGRGNEKLFF	TGTGCCAGCAGTTTAGTAGGCCGTGGTAATGAAAAACTGTTTTTT
few	TRBJ1-2	TRBV13	NA	CASSFPLGGYTF	TGTGCCAGCAGCTTTCCCCTAGGGGGCTACACCTTC
few	TRBJ2-5	TRBV29-1	NA	CSVEDPSGEQGARETQYF	TGCAGCGTTGAAGATCCGTCCGGAGAACAGGGTGCGAGGGAGACCCAGTACTTC
many	TRBJ2-3	TRBV20-1	NA	CSAGGGADSTDTQYF	TGCAGTGCTGGGGGTGGAGCGGACAGCACAGATACGCAGTATTTT